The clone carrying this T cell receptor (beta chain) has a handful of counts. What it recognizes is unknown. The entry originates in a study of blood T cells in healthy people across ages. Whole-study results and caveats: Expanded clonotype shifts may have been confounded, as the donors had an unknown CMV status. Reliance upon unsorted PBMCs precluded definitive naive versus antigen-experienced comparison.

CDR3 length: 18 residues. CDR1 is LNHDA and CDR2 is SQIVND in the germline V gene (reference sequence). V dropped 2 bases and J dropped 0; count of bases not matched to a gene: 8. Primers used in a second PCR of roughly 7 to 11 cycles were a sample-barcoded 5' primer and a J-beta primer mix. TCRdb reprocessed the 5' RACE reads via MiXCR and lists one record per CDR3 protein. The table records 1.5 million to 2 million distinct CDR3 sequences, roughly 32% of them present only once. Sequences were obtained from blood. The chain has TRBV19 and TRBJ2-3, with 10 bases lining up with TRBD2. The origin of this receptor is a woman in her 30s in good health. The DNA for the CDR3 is TGTGCCAGTAGTATACCTAGCGGGAGACGGGCTAGCACAGATACGCAGTATTTT. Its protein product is CASSIPSGRRASTDTQYF. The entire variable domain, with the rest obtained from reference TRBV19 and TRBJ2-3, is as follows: DGGITQSPKYLFRKEGQNVTLSCEQNLNHDAMYWYRQDPGQGLRLIYYSQIVNDFQKGDIAEGYSVSREKKESFPLTVTSAQKNPTAFYLCASSIPSGRRASTDTQYFGPGTRLTVL.